The source of this TCR beta chain is a study of siplizumab effects on memory and regulatory T cells. Study observations and caveats: The apparent diversity of naive T cells exceeded that of memory cells, and naive T cells seemed to make a major contribution to the alloresponse.

Deletions cut 3 bases from V and 2 bases from J, with 3 bases between. From germline, CDR1 is SGHRS and CDR2 YFSETQ. This CDR3 is 11 amino acids long. Clones were sequenced by immunoSEQ multiplex PCR, and TCRdb holds only the in-frame ones, with some missing. This sample has 70,000 or so clones, with about 90% found just once. With regard to this clone: Antigen: not known.

The clonotype comes from a human donor in good health. This chain connects TRBV5-1 to TRBJ2-7; no clear D. The sequencing sample was made of CD8+ T cells sorted from blood. The CDR3 region is CASSSPYEQYF. In nucleotides, the CDR3 is TGCGCCAGCAGCTCTCCCTACGAGCAGTACTTC.